The clone carrying this T cell receptor beta chain has at least ten counts. As yet, its antigen is unknown. A sample-barcoded 5' primer and a J-beta primer mix were used in a second PCR of roughly 7 to 11 cycles. TCRdb itself ran the 5' RACE reads through MiXCR, one entry per CDR3 protein. The profile covers more than 800,000 distinct CDR3 sequences, with 25% to 30% appearing a single time and 17% taken by the ten largest. Trimming took off 4 bases at V and 10 bases at J, with 19 bases between the two ends. This CDR3 region has 14 residues. Germline CDR1 is SGHTS and CDR2 is YDEGEE. These data originate in a study of blood T cells in healthy people across ages. Study-wide findings and caveats: Among T cells, TCR beta diversity per million cells dropped roughly linearly as age rose.

This chain joins TRBV5-8 and TRBJ2-3, with TRBD1 as a possible D gene (5 bases). Sequenced input: blood. The sequence came from a woman older than 75 in good health. CDR3 region: CASSVTRTLRAQYF. In DNA form, the CDR3 reads TGTGCCAGCAGCGTGACCCGGACACTCCGAGCGCAGTATTTT. Together with reference TRBV5-8 and TRBJ2-3, the CDR3 gives the full variable domain: EAGVTQSPTHLIKTRGQQATLRCSPISGHTSVYWYQQALGLGLQFLLWYDEGEERNRGNFPPRFSGRQFPNYSSELNVNALELEDSALYLCASSVTRTLRAQYFGPGTRLTVL.